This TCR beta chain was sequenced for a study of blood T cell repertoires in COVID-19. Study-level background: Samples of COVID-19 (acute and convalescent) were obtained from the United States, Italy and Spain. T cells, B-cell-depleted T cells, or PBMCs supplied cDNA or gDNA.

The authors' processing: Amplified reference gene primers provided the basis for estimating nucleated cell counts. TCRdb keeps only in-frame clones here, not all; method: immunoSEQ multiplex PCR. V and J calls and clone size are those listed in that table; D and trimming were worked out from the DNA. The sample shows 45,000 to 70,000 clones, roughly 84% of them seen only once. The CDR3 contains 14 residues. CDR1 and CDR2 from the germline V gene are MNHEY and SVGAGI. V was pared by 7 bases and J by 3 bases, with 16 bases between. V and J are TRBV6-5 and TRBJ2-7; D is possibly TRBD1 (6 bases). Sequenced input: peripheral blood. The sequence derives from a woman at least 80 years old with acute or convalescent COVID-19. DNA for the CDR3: TGTGCCAGCAATACCAGGGGCCAGAACTACGAGCAGTACTTC. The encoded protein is CASNTRGQNYEQYF.